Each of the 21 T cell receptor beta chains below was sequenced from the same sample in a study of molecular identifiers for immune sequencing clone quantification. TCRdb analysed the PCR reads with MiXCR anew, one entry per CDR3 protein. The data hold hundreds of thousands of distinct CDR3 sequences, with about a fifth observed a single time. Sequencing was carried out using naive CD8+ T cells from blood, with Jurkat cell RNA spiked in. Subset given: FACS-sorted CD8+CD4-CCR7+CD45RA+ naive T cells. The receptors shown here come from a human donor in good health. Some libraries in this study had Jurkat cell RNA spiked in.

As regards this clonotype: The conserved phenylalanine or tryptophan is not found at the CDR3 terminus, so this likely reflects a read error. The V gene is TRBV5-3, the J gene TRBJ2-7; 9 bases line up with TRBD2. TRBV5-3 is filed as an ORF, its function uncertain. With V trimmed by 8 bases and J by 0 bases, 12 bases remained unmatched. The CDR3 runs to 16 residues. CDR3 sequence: CASSLSVLAGSYEQYL. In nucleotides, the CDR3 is TGTGCCAGCAGCCTCTCGGTACTAGCGGGCTCCTACGAGCAGTACCTC.

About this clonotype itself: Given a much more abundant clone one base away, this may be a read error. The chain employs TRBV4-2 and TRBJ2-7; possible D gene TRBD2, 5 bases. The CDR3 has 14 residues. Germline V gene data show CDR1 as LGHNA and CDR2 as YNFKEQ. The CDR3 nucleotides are TGTGCCAGCGGCCAAGTACGGGGTACCAACGAGCAGTACTTC. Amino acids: CASGQVRGTNEQYF.

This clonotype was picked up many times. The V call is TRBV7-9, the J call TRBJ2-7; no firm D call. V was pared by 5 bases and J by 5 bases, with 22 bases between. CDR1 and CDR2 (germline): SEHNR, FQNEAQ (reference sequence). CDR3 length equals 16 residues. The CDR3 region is CASSPTVGSSRDEQYF. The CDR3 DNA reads TGTGCCAGCAGCCCAACGGTGGGGTCGAGCAGAGACGAGCAGTACTTC. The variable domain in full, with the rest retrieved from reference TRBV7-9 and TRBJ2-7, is DTGVSQNPRHKITKRGQNVTFRCDPISEHNRLYWYRQTLGQGPEFLTYFQNEAQLEKSRLLSDRFSAERPKGSFSTLEIQRTEQGDSAMYLCASSPTVGSSRDEQYFGPGTRLTVT.

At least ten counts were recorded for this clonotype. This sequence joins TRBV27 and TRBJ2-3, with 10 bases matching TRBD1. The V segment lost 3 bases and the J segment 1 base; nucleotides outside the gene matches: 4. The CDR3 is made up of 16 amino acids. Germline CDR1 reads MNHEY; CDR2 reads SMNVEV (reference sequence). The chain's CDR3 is CASSFLGTGGTDTQYF. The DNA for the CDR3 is TGTGCCAGCAGTTTTCTGGGGACAGGGGGCACAGATACGCAGTATTTT.

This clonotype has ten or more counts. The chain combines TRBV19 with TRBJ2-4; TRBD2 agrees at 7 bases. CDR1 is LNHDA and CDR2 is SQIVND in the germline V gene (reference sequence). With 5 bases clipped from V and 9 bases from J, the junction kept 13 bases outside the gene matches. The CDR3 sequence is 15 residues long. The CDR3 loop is CASSPGLSPYGIQYF. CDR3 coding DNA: TGTGCCAGTAGTCCGGGACTATCCCCTTATGGCATTCAGTACTTC. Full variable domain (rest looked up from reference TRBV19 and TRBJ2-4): DGGITQSPKYLFRKEGQNVTLSCEQNLNHDAMYWYRQDPGQGLRLIYYSQIVNDFQKGDIAEGYSVSREKKESFPLTVTSAQKNPTAFYLCASSPGLSPYGIQYFGAGTRLSVL.

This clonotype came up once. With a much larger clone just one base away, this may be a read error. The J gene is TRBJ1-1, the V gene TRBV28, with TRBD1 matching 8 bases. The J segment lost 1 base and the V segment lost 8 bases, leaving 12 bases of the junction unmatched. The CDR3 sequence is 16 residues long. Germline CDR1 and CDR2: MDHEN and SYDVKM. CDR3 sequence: CASRRRQGPRNTEAFF. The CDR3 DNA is TGTGCCAGCCGTAGGAGACAGGGGCCTAGGAACACTGAAGCTTTCTTT.

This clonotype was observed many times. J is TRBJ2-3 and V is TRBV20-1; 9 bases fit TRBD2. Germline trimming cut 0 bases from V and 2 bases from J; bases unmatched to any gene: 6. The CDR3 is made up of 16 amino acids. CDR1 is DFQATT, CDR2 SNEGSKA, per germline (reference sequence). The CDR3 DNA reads TGCAGTGCTAGAGACGAGCGGGAGGTCACCACAGATACGCAGTATTTT. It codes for CSARDEREVTTDTQYF.

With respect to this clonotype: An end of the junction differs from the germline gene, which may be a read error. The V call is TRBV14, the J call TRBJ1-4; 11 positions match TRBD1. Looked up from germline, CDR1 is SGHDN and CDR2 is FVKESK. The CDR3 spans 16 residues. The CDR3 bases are TGTGCCAGCAGCCTTCCCGGGACAGGGGGAAATGAAAAACTGGTTTTT. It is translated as CASSLPGTGGNEKLVF.

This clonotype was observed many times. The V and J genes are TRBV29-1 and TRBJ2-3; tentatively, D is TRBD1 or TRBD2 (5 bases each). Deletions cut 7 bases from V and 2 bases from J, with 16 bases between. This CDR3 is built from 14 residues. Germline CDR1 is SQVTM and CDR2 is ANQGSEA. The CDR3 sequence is CSAIGGPVTDTQYF. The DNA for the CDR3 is TGCAGCGCCATTGGGGGACCCGTCACAGATACGCAGTATTTT.

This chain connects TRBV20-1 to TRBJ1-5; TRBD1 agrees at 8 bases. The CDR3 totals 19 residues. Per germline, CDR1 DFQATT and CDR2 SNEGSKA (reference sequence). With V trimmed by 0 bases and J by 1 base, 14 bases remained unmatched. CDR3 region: CSARDWDRTFTPSNQPQHF. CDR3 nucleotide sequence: TGCAGTGCTAGAGATTGGGACAGGACATTCACTCCCAGCAATCAGCCCCAGCATTTT.

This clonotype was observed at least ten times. In DNA, the CDR3 is TGTGCCAGCACATCCGAGACAACCCCCACAGATACGCAGTATTTT. This codes for CASTSETTPTDTQYF. This sequence joins TRBV28 and TRBJ2-3; no definite D call. V lost 7 bases, J lost 2 bases, and 16 bases lay in between. CDR1 and CDR2 from the germline V gene are MDHEN and SYDVKM. There are 15 residues in the CDR3. The whole variable domain, remainder taken from reference TRBV28 and TRBJ2-3, is DVKVTQSSRYLVKRTGEKVFLECVQDMDHENMFWYRQDPGLGLRLIYFSYDVKMKEKGDIPEGYSVSREKKERFSLILESASTNQTSMYLCASTSETTPTDTQYFGPGTRLTVL.

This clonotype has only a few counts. The CDR3 is CASSESPPPNPYNEQFF. CDR3 coding DNA: TGCGCCAGCAGTGAGTCGCCCCCACCAAACCCCTACAATGAGCAGTTCTTC. J is TRBJ2-1 and V is TRBV10-1; the D is unclear. Between the trimmed V and J ends, which lost 0 bases and 2 bases, there was a span of 14 bases. The CDR3 runs 17 residues. CDR1 is WNHNN, CDR2 SYGVQD, per germline (reference sequence).

The CDR3 region has the DNA TGTGCCAGCAGCACCGGGGGGGCCGGCGAGACCCAGTACTTC. The encoded protein is CASSTGGAGETQYF. The gene calls are TRBV7-9 and TRBJ2-5, with TRBD2 matching over 8 bases. The germline CDR1 and CDR2 sequences are SEHNR and FQNEAQ (reference sequence). The trim removed 5 bases at V and 5 bases at J, leaving 7 bases unmatched. The CDR3 has 14 residues.

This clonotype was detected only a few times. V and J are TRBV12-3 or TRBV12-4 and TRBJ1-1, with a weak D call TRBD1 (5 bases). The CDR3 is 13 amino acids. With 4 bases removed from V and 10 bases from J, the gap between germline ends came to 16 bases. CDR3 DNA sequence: TGTGCCAGCAGTTCCGTGGGGGATGTGGTAGCTTTCTTT. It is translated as CASSSVGDVVAFF.

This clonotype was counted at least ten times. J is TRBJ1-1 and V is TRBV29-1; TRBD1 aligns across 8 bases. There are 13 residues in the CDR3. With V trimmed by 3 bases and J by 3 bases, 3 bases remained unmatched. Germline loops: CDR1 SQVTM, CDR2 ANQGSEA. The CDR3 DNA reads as TGCAGCGTTGAGACAGGGGAGGACACTGAAGCTTTCTTT. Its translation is CSVETGEDTEAFF.

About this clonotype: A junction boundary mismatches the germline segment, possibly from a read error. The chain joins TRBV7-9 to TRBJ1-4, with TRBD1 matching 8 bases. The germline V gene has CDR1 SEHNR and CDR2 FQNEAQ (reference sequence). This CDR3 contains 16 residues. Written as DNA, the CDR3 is TGTGCCAGCACCCACACTACCACCGGACAGGGCGGAAAACTATCTTTT. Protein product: CASTHTTTGQGGKLSF.

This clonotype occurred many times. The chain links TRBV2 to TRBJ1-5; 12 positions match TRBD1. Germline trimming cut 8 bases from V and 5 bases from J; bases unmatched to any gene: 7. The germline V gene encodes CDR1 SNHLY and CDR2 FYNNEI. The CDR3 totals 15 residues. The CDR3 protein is CASAIGTGGHQPQHF. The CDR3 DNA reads TGTGCCAGCGCGATTGGGACAGGGGGCCATCAGCCCCAGCATTTT.

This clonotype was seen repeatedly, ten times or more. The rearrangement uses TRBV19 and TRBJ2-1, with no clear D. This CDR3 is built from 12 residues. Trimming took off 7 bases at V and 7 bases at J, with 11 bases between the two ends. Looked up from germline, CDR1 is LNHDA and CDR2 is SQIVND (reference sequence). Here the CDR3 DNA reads TGTGCCAGTAATACTCTAGGGAATGAGCAGTTCTTC. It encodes CASNTLGNEQFF.

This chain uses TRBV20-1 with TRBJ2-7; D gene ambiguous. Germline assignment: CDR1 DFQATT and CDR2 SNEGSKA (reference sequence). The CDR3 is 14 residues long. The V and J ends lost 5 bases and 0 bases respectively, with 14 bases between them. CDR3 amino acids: CSAPWPVSSYEQYF. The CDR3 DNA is TGCAGTGCTCCATGGCCTGTCAGCTCCTACGAGCAGTACTTC.

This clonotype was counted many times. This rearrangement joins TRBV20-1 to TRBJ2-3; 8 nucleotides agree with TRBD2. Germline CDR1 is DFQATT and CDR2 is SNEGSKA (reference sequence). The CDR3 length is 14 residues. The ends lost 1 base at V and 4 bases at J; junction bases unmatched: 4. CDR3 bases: TGCAGTGCTAGAGTCGGGGGGGCCCCAGATACGCAGTATTTT. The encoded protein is CSARVGGAPDTQYF.

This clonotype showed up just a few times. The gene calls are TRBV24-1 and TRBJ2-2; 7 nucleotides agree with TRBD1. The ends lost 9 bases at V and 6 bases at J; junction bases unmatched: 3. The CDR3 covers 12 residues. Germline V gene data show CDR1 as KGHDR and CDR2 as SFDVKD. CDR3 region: CATEGAAGELFF. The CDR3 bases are TGTGCCACCGAGGGGGCCGCCGGGGAGCTGTTTTTT.